This T cell receptor (beta chain) was documented in a study of T cell repertoires in cytomegalovirus infection. Study context: Recently identified HLA-C-restricted CMV epitopes and well-studied HLA-B-restricted CMV epitopes were used by the study. CMV infection and matching HLA type were both indicated by public TCR beta signatures.

Overall study results and limits: HLA-C-restricted CMV-specific TCR beta clonotypes were dominant in the ex vivo response. Public TCR beta family frequency separated CMV-and-HLA carriers, including in an independent cohort.

Looked up from germline, CDR1 is MNHEY and CDR2 is SVGAGI. The CDR3 has 14 residues. V lost 6 bases to trimming and J lost 1 base, with 13 bases between them. One entry per CDR3 protein, called by TCRdb with MiXCR from the reads. The sample holds around 360,000 distinct CDR3 sequences, approximately 30% seen once. This clonotype was observed a handful of times. As yet, its antigen is unknown. This TCR was recovered from a human donor in good health (CMV status not recorded). Some clones in this sample may be carry-over from other donors' samples. The rearrangement joins TRBV6-5 to TRBJ2-7; D remains ambiguous. The sample in question was cultured PBMCs, obtained from culture after CMV antigen stimulation. In nucleotides, the CDR3 is TGTGCCAGCAGACGGACCGTGACTTCCTACGAGCAGTACGTC. The encoded protein is CASRRTVTSYEQYV.